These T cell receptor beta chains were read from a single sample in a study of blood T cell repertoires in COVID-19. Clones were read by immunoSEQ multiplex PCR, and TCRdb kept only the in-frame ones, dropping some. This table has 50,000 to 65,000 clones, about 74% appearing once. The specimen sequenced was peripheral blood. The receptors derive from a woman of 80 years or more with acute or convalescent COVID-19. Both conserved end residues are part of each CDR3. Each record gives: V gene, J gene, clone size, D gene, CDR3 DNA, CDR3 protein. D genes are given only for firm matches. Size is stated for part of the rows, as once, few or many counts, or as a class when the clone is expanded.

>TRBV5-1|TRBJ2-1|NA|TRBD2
TGCGCCAGTGGTAACGAGGGACTACCGTACAATGAGCAGTTCTTC
CASGNEGLPYNEQFF
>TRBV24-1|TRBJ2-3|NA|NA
TGTGCCACCAGTCTAGGCAGCTCTAGCACAGATACGCAGTATTTT
CATSLGSSSTDTQYF
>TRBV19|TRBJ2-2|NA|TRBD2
TGTGCCAGTAGTATAGTGGGGACTAGCGGGAGACCCGGGGAGCTGTTTTTT
CASSIVGTSGRPGELFF
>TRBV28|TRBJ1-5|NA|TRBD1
TGTGCCAGCAAAGGTAGGGGACAGGGCCGCAATCAGCCCCAGCATTTT
CASKGRGQGRNQPQHF
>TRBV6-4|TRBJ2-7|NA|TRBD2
TGTGCCAGCAGTATTCTAGCGGGAGACGGGCAGTACTTC
CASSILAGDGQYF
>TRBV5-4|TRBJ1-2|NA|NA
TGTGCCAGCAGCTTGGACAGGCATGGCTACACCTTC
CASSLDRHGYTF
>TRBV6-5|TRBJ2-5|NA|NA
TGTGCCAGCAGTTACATCAGAGGCGGGGAGACCCAGTACTTC
CASSYIRGGETQYF
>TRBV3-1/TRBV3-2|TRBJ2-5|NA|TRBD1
TGTGCCAGCAGCCGGGATGGGGGGACAGGGAGCCAAGAGACCCAGTACTTC
CASSRDGGTGSQETQYF
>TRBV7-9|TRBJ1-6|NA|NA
TGTGCCAGCAGCCCAGCAGGGCGGGGTGATAATTCACCCCTCCACTTT
CASSPAGRGDNSPLHF
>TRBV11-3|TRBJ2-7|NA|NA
TGTGCCAGCAGCTTGGGTGGCCAGGGGCCCTACGAGCAGTACTTC
CASSLGGQGPYEQYF
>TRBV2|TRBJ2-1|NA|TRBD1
TGTGCCAGCAGTGACCGACAGGGGGGGTTCTTC
CASSDRQGGFF
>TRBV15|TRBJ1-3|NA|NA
TGTGCCACCAGCATTTCGGGCAGGGGCGAAAACACCATATATTTT
CATSISGRGENTIYF
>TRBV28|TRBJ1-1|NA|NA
TGTGCCAGCAGTTTATTAGCAGGGGCATGGAATGCTTTCTTT
CASSLLAGAWNAFF
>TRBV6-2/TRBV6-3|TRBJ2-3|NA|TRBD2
TGTGCCAGCAGTTTGGAAGCGGGAGGGCTAAATACGCAGTATTTT
CASSLEAGGLNTQYF
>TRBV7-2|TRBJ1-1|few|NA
TGTGCCAGCAGCTTAGGGCAGGGGCGAGAAGCTTTCTTT
CASSLGQGREAFF
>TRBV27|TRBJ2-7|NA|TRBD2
TGTGCCAGCAGTTTAAGGGCTAGCGGGGGATCCTACGAGCAGTACTTC
CASSLRASGGSYEQYF
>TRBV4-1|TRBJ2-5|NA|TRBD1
TGCGCCAGCAGCCAAGATAGGGGCAGGGGGTACGGTGAGACCCAGTACTTC
CASSQDRGRGYGETQYF
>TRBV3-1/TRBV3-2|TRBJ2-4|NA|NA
TGTGCCAGCAGCCACCGAGGCAGCGGACCAGCCAAAAACATTCAGTACTTC
CASSHRGSGPAKNIQYF
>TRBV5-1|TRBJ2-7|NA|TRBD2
TGCGCCAGCAGCTTGGCCGCAACGGGAGGGTGGGGTTCTGGCTCCTACGAGCAGTACTTC
CASSLAATGGWGSGSYEQYF
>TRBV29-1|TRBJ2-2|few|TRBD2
TGCAGCGTTGGGACTAGCGGGAGAACCGGGGAGCTGTTTTTT
CSVGTSGRTGELFF
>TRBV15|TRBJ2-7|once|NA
TGTGCCACCAGCAGAGATCAAGCAGGAACCTCCTACGAGCAGTACTTC
CATSRDQAGTSYEQYF
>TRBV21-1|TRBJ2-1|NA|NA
TGTGCCAGCAGCAAAGCCCTACGGTCACATGAGCAGTTCTTC
CASSKALRSHEQFF
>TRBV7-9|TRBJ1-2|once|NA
TGTGCCAGCAGCGGGGACATCTATGGCTACACCTTC
CASSGDIYGYTF
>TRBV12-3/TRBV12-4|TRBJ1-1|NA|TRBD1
TGTGCCAGCAGCCAGACAGGGCTCACTGAAGCTTTCTTT
CASSQTGLTEAFF
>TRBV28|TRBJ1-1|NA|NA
TGTGCCAGCAGCGTCGGCGGTGTCGGCACTGAAGCTTTCTTT
CASSVGGVGTEAFF
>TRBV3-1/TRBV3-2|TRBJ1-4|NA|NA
TGTGCCAGCAGCCAAACAGGCCGGGACACTGAAAAACTGTTTTTT
CASSQTGRDTEKLFF
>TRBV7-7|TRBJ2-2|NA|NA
TGTGCCAGCAGCCCACAGGTTTTGGGCGGGGAGCTGTTTTTT
CASSPQVLGGELFF
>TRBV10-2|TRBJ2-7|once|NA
TGCGCCAGCACTTTGCTAGGTTCCTACGAGCAGTACTTC
CASTLLGSYEQYF
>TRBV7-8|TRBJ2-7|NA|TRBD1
TGTGCCAGCAGCTTAGTTGACAGGGGGTACGAGCAGTACTTC
CASSLVDRGYEQYF
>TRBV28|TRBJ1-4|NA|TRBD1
TGTGCCAGCAGTCTTGCGGACAGGGTTGGTGAAAAACTGTTTTTT
CASSLADRVGEKLFF
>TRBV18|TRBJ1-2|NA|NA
TGTGCCAGCTCACCACGCACGGGCGACAGCTATGGCTACACCTTC
CASSPRTGDSYGYTF
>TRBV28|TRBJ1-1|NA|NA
TGTGCCAGCAGTAAATCAGGGATGGAGAACACTGAAGCTTTCTTT
CASSKSGMENTEAFF
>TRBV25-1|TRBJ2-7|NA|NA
TGTGCCAGCAGCAGGGTGTGGGAGCAGTACTTC
CASSRVWEQYF
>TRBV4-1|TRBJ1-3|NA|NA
TGCGCCAGCAGCCAAGAGGAGAACAGGCCCCTCTCTGGAAACACCATATATTTT
CASSQEENRPLSGNTIYF
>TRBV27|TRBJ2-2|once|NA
TGTGCCAGCAGTGTCAGGCGGGATTGGGGCGCCGGGGAGCTGTTTTTT
CASSVRRDWGAGELFF
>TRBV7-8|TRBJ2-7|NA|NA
TGTGCCAGCAGTCGAGAGGACTATCCGCAGTTC
CASSREDYPQF
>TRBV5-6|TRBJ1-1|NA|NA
TGTGCCAGCAGCTTGTACCGGGATACTGCTTTCTTT
CASSLYRDTAFF
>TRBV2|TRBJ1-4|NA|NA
TGTGCCAGCAGCTGGGCAGCTATACCTGATGAAAAACTGTTTTTT
CASSWAAIPDEKLFF
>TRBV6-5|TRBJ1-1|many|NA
TGTGCCAGCATAGAATCACGGGAGAGGAACACTGAAGCTTTCTTT
CASIESRERNTEAFF